The TCR beta chain described here comes from a study of regulatory T cells in long-lasting Graves disease. Notes on the study in general: Repertoires from persistent disease leaned toward TRBV28, TRBJ1-2 and TRBJ2-5.

Construction of TCR beta libraries relied on iRepertoire HTBI primers and on Arm-PCR targeting CDR3 regions. One entry per CDR3 protein results from TCRdb running MiXCR on the multiplex PCR reads. This sample has some 230,000 distinct CDR3 sequences, with around 19% found just once. Stated time point: newly diagnosed GD, antithyroid drugs for less than 3 months. The TCR library used RNA extracted from PBMCs. With EDTA tubes as the receptacles, 7 to 9 milliliters of peripheral blood were drawn. About this clonotype itself: Its matching antigen is unknown. A much larger clone lies a single base off, so this may be a read error.

Germline CDR1 and CDR2: LGHNA and YSLEER. This CDR3 contains 15 residues. The clonotype originates from a female donor with Graves disease. This material consisted of peripheral blood mononuclear cells (PBMCs), taken at new diagnosis, from a patient treated with antithyroid drugs. V and J are TRBV4-3 and TRBJ2-1; D uncertain. The CDR3 sequence is CASSPDTLSYNDQFF. CDR3 bases: TGCGCCAGCAGCCCCGACACGCTGTCCTACAATGATCAGTTCTTC.